One TCR beta chain is described in this entry. V was pared by 5 bases and J by 3 bases, with 12 bases of the junction left unmatched. The CDR3 length is 17 residues. The V gene's germline CDR1 is SGHVS and CDR2 FQNEAQ. This sample is part of a study of blood T cell repertoires in COVID-19. Profiled with immunoSEQ multiplex PCR; TCRdb holds only in-frame clones, not every one. The sample records roughly 40,000 clones, roughly nine tenths being singletons. The chain recombines TRBV7-8 with TRBJ1-2; 10 bases map to TRBD1. The clonotype originates from a man between 25 and 39 years old with active or convalescent COVID-19. The source material was peripheral blood. The CDR3 spells CASSLRDRGQGDYGYTF. For the CDR3, the DNA is TGTGCCAGCAGCCTCCGCGACAGGGGGCAAGGAGACTATGGCTACACCTTC.